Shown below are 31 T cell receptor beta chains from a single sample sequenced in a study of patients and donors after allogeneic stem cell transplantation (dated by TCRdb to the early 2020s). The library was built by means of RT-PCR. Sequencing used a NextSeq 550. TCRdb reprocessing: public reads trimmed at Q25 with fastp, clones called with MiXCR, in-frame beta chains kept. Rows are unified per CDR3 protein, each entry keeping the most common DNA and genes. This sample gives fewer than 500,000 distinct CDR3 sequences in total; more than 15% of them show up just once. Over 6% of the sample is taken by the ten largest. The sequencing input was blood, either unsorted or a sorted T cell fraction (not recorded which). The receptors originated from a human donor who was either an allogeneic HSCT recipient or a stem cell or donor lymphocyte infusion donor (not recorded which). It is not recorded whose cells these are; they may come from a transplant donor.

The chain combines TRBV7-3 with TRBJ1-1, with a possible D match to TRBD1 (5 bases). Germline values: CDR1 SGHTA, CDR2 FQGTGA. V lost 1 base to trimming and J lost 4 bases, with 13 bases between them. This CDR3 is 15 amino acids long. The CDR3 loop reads CASSLSAGPGTEAFF. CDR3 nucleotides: TGTGCCAGCAGCTTAAGCGCAGGGCCGGGCACTGAAGCTTTCTTT.

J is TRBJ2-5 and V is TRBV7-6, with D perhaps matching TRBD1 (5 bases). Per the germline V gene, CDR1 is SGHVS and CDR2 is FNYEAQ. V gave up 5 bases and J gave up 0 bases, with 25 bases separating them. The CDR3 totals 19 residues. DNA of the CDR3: TGTGCCAGCAGCCCCCTATTCAGGGTGGAAGGGATTCACCAAGAGACCCAGTACTTC. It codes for CASSPLFRVEGIHQETQYF.

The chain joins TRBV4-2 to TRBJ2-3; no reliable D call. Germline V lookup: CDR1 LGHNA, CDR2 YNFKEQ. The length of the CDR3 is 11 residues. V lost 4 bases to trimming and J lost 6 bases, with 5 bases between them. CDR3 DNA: TGTGCCAGCAGCCGTTTGGATACGCAGTATTTT. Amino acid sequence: CASSRLDTQYF.

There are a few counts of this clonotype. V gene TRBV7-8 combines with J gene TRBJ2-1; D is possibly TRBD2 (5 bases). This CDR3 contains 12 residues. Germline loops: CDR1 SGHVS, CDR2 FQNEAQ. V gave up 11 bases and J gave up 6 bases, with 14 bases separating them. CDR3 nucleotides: TGTGCCGAGGGAACCTGGGGCAATGAGCAGTTCTTC. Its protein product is CAEGTWGNEQFF.

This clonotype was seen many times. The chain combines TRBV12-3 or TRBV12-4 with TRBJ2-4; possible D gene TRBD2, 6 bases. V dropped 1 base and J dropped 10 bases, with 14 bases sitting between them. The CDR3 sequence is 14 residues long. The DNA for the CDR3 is TGTGCCAGCAGTTTAGGGGGTCTAGGAGGGATTCAGTACTTC. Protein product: CASSLGGLGGIQYF.

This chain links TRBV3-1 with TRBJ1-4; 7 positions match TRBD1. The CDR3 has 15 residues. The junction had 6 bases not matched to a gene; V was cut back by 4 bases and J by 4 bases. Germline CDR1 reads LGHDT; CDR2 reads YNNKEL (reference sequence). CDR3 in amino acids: CASSPTGTVNEKLFF. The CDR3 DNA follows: TGTGCCAGCAGCCCAACGGGGACAGTTAATGAAAAACTGTTTTTT.

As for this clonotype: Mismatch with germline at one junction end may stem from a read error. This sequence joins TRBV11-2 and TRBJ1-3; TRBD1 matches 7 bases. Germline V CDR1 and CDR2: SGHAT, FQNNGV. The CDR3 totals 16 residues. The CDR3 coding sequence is TGTGCCAGCAGCTTAGGTGCCGGGACAGTAGGGAACACCATATATTTC. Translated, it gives CASSLGAGTVGNTIYF.

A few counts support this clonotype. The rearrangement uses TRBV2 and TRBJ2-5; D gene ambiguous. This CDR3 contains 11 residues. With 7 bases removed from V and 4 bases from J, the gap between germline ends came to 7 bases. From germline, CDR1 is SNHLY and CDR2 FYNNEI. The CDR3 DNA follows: TGTGCCAGCATGGTTAGAGAGACCCAGTACTTC. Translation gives CASMVRETQYF.

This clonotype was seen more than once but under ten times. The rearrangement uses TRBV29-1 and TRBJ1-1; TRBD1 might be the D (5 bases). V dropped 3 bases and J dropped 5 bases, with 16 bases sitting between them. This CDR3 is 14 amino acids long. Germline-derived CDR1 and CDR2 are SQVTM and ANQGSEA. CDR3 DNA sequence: TGCAGCGTTGATAGGGTACAGGCTTTGACTGAAGCTTTCTTT. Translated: CSVDRVQALTEAFF.

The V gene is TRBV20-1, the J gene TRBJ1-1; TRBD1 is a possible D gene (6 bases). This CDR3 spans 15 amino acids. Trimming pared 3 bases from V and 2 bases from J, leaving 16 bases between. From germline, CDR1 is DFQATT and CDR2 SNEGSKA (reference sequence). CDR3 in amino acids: CSASPTGKGNTEAFF. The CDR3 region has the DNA TGCAGTGCTAGCCCCACAGGGAAGGGAAACACTGAAGCTTTCTTT.

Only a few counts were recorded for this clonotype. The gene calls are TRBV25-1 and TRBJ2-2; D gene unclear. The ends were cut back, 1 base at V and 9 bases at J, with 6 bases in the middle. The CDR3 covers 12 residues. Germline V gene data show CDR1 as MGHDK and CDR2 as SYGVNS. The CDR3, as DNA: TGTGCCAGCAGTGAATCCCTACGGGAGCTGTTTTTT. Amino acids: CASSESLRELFF.

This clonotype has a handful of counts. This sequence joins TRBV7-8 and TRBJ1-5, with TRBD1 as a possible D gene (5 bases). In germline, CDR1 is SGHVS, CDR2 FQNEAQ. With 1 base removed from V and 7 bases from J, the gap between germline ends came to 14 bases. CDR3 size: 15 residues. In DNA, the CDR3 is TGTGCCAGCAGCTTAGGATATTGGGGGGGGCAGCCCCAGCATTTT. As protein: CASSLGYWGGQPQHF. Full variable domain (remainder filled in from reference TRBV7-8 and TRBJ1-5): GAGVSQSPRYKVAKRGQDVALRCDPISGHVSLFWYQQALGQGPEFLTYFQNEAQLDKSGLPSDRFFAERPEGSVSTLKIQRTQQEDSAVYLCASSLGYWGGQPQHFGDGTRLSIL.

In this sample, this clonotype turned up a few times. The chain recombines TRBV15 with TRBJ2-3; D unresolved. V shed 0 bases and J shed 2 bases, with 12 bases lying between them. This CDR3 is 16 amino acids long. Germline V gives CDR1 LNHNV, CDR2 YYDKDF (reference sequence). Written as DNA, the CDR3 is TGTGCCACCAGCAGAGATCCCAGGAGAGCCACAGATACGCAGTATTTT. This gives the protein CATSRDPRRATDTQYF.

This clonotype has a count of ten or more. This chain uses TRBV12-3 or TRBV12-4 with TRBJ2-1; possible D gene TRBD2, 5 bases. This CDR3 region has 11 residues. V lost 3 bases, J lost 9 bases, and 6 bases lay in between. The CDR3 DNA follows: TGTGCCAGCAGTTTGAGGGCTGAGCAGTTCTTC. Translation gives CASSLRAEQFF.

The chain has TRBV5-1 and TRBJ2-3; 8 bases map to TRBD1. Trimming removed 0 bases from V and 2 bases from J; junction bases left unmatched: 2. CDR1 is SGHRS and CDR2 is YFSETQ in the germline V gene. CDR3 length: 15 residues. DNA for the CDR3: TGCGCCAGCAGCTTGGTGGGACAGGCCACAGATACGCAGTATTTT. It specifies CASSLVGQATDTQYF.

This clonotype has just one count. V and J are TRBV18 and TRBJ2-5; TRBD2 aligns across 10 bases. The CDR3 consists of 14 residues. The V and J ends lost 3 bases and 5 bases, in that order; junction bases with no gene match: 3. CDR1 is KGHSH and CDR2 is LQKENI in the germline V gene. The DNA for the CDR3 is TGTGCCAGCTCACCGAAAGCGGGAGGGGAGACCCAGTACTTC. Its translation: CASSPKAGGETQYF.

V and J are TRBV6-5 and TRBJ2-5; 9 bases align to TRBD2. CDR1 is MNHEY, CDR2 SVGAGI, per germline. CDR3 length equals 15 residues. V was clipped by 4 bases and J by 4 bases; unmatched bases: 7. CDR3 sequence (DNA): TGTGCCAGCAGTTCGGGCGGGGGGGGCGGAGAGACCCAGTACTTC. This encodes CASSSGGGGGETQYF.

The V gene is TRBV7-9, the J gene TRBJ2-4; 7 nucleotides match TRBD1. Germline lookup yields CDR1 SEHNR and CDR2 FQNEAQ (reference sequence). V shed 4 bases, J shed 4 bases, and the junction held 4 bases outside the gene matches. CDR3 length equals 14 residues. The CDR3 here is CASSSTGAKNIQYF. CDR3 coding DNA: TGTGCCAGCAGCTCCACAGGGGCTAAAAACATTCAGTACTTC.

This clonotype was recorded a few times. CDR3: CASSPTSGISHEQFF. As DNA, the CDR3 is TGTGCCAGCTCACCGACTAGCGGGATCTCCCATGAGCAGTTCTTC. The chain employs TRBV18 and TRBJ2-1, with 11 bases aligning to TRBD2. Looked up from germline, CDR1 is KGHSH and CDR2 is LQKENI. The length of the CDR3 is 15 residues. With 3 bases clipped from V and 8 bases from J, the junction kept 6 bases outside the gene matches. The whole variable domain, remainder taken from reference TRBV18 and TRBJ2-1, is NAGVMQNPRHLVRRRGQEARLRCSPMKGHSHVYWYRQLPEEGLKFMVYLQKENIIDESGMPKERFSAEFPKEGPSILRIQQVVRGDSAAYFCASSPTSGISHEQFFGPGTRLTVL.

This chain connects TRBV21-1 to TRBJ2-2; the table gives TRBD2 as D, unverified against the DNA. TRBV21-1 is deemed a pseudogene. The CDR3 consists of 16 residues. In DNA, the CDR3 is TGTGCCAGCAGCAAAGTCGAACAGAAAGGAGGCGGGGAGCTGTTTTTT. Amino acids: CASSKVEQKGGGELFF.

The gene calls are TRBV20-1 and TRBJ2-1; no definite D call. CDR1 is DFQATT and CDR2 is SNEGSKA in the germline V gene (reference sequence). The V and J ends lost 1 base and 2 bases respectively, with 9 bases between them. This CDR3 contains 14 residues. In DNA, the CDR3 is TGCAGTGCTAGAGCCCCGGAAGCCTACAATGAGCAGTTCTTC. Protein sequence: CSARAPEAYNEQFF.

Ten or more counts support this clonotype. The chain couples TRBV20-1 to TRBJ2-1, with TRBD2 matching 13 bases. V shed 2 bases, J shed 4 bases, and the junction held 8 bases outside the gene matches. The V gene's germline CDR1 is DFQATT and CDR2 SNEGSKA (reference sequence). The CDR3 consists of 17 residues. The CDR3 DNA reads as TGCAGTGCTAGACCTTGGACTAGCGGGAGTAAGTACAATGAGCAGTTCTTC. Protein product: CSARPWTSGSKYNEQFF.

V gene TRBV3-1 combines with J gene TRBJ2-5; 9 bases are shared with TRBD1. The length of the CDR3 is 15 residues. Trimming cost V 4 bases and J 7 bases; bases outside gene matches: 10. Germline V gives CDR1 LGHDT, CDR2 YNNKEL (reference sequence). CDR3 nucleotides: TGTGCCAGCAGCCGTAGGACAGGGGTGTTAGGGACCCAGTACTTC. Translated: CASSRRTGVLGTQYF.

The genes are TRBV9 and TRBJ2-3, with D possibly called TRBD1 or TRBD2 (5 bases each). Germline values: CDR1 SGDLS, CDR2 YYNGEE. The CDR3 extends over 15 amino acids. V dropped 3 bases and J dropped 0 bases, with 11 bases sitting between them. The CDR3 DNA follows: TGTGCCAGCAGCGCCGGGACGGCCAGCACAGATACGCAGTATTTT. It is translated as CASSAGTASTDTQYF.

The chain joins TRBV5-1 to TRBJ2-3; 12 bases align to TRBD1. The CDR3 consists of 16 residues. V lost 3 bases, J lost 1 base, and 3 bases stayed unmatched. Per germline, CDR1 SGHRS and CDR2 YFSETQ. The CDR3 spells CASSWDRGLGTDTQYF. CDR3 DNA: TGCGCCAGCAGCTGGGACAGGGGGCTTGGCACAGATACGCAGTATTTT.

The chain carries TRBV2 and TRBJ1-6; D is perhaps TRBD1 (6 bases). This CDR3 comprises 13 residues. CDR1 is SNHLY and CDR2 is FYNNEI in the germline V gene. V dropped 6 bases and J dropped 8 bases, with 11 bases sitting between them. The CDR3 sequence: CASSQGFHSPLHF. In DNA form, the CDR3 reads TGTGCCAGCAGCCAGGGGTTCCATTCACCCCTCCACTTT.

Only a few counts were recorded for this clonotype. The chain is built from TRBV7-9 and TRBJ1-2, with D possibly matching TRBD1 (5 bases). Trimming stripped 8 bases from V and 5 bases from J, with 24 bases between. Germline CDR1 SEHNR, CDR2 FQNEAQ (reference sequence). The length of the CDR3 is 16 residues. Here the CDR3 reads CASLVPTKGFEYGYTF. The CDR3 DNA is TGTGCCAGCTTAGTGCCGACCAAGGGGTTTGAGTATGGCTACACCTTC.

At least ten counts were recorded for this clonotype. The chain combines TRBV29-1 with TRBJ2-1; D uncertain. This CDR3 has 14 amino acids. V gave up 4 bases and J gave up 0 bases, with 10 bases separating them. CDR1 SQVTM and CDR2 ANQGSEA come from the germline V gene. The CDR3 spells CSVVWTSSYNEQFF. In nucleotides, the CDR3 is TGCAGCGTTGTTTGGACGAGCTCCTACAATGAGCAGTTCTTC.

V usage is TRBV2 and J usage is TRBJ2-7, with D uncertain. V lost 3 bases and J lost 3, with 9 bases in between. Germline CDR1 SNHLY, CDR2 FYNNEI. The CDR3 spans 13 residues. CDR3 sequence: CASSETRLYEQYF. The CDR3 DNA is TGTGCCAGCAGTGAGACAAGGCTCTACGAGCAGTACTTC. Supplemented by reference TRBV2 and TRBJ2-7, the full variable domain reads EPEVTQTPSHQVTQMGQEVILRCVPISNHLYFYWYRQILGQKVEFLVSFYNNEISEKSEIFDDQFSVERPDGSNFTLKIRSTKLEDSAMYFCASSETRLYEQYFGPGTRLTVT.

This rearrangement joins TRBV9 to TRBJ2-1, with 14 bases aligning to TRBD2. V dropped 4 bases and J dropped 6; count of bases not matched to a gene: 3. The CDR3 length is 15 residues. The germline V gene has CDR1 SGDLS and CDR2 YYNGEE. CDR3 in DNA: TGTGCCAGCAGCCCGACTAGCGGGAGGGCCAATGAGCAGTTCTTC. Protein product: CASSPTSGRANEQFF.

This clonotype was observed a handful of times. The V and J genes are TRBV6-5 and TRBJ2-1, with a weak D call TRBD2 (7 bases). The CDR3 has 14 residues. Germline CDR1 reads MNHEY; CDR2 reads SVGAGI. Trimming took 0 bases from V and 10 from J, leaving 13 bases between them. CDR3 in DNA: TGTGCCAGCAGTTACTCGCTGGCGGGGGCCGAGCAGTTCTTC. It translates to CASSYSLAGAEQFF.